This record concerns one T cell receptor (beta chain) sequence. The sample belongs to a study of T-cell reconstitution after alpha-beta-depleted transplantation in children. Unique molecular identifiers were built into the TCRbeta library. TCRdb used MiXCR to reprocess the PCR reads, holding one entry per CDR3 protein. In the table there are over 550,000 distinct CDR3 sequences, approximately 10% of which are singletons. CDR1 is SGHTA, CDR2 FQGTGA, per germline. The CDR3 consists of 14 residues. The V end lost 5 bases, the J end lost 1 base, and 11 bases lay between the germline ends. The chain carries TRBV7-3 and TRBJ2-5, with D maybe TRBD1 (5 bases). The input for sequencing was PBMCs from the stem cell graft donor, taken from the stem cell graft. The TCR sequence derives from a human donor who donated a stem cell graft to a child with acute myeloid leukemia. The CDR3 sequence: CASSRPGAQETQYF. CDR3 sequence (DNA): TGTGCCAGCAGCCGACCTGGGGCCCAAGAGACCCAGTACTTC.